The source of this T cell receptor (beta chain) is a study of cytotoxic CD8 clonotypes in ibrutinib-treated CLL. Study-level information: Partial responses totalled around 25 and complete responses 2; after median around 74 months, approximately 15 remained remitted and roughly twelve progressed. The study, taken as a whole, reports: Clonality showed a rise at ibrutinib response that reversed toward baseline at progression.

CDR3 length equals 12 residues. The germline V and J ends were trimmed by 6 bases and 6 bases, with 12 bases remaining between them. From germline, CDR1 is MNHNY and CDR2 SVGAGI (reference sequence). Notes on this clone: What it binds is unknown.

Using immunoSEQ multiplex PCR, the repertoire was profiled, and TCRdb retains in-frame clones only, with some absent. Among roughly 14,000 clones listed, roughly 76% were seen once. This sequence was found in a human donor with chronic lymphocytic leukemia. Sequenced here: PBMCs, sampled before ibrutinib treatment. The genes are TRBV6-6 and TRBJ2-7; the D call may be TRBD1 or TRBD2 (5 bases each). CDR3 in DNA: TGTGCCAGCAGCCCCACTAGGGGCGAGCAGTACTTC. Its protein is CASSPTRGEQYF.